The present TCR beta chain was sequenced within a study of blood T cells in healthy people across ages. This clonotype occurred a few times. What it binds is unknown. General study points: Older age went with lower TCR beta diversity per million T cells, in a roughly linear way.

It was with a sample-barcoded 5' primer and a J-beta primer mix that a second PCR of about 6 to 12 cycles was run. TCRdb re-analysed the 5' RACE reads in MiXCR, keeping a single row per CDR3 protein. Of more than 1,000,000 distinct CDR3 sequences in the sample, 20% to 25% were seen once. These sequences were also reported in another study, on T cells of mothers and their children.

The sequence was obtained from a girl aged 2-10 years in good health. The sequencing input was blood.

The CDR3 region is CASSYTKTGFYTEAFF. CDR3 in DNA: TGTGCCAGCAGTTACACAAAAACAGGGTTCTACACTGAAGCTTTCTTT. V and J are TRBV6-2 or TRBV6-3 and TRBJ1-1, with D perhaps TRBD1 (6 bases). Germline CDR1 MNHEY, CDR2 SVGEGT. CDR3 length equals 16 residues. V shed 2 bases and J shed 3 bases, with 16 bases lying between them.